The clone carrying this T cell receptor beta chain was recorded a few times. This sample was taken from a study of blood T cell repertoires in COVID-19. Original handling: Amplification from reference gene primers served as the basis for estimated nucleated cell counts. The protocol was immunoSEQ multiplex PCR, while the TCRdb copy is restricted to in-frame clones and leaves out a portion. V, J and clone size are taken as reported in that table, and D and trimming were inferred from the DNA itself. The sample consists of about 130,000 clones, roughly 84% of them appearing once. Germline CDR1 SEHNR, CDR2 FQNEAQ (reference sequence). V shed 5 bases and J shed 1 base, with 14 bases lying between them. CDR3 length: 16 amino acids.

Specimen: peripheral blood. J is TRBJ2-2 and V is TRBV7-9; D may be TRBD2 (5 bases). The sequence derives from a human donor in a cohort sampled during active COVID-19. CDR3 DNA sequence: TGTGCCAGCAGCCCCCGAGGAGCGGAGAACACCGGGGAGCTGTTTTTT. Its translation: CASSPRGAENTGELFF.